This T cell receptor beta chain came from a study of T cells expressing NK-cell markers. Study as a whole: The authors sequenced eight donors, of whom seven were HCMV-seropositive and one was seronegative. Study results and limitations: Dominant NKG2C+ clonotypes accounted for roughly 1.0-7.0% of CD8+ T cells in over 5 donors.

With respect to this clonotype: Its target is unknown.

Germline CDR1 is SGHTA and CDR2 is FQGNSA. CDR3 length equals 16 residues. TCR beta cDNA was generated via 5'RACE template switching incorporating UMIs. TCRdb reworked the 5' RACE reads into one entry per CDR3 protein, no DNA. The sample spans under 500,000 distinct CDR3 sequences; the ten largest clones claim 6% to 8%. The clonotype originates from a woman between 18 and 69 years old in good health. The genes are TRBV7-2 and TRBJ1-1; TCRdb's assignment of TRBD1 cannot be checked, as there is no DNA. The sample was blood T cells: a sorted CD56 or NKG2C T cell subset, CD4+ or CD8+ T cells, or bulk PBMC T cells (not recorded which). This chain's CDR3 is CASSFASRDENTEAFF.